These T cell receptor beta chains were read from a single sample in a study of blood T cells in healthy people across ages. TCRdb itself ran the 5' RACE reads through MiXCR, one entry per CDR3 protein. The sample carries about 930,000 distinct CDR3 sequences, about 27% recorded once. This sample also belongs to another study, concerning T cells of mothers and their children.

The sequenced material came from blood. The receptor set was obtained from a woman aged 40 to 49 in good health. Each CDR3 is given without its conserved first and last residue. Fields, in order: V gene, CDR3 protein.

TRBV29-1,SVEAGYSYNEQF
TRBV7-2,ASPIRVSSGNTIY
TRBV5-1,ASSFDNEKLF
TRBV4-1,ASSQAGQGAGEQY
TRBV28,ASSLRRLGPPVYNEQF
TRBV5-1,ASSLEPGGPWPQH
TRBV30,AWSVLGKGSYEQY
TRBV20-1,SAPPREFADTQY
TRBV6-6,ASSYVTGGDQETQY
TRBV7-6,ASSKYDRRYQETQY
TRBV5-1,ASSFMDSAYEQY
TRBV7-9,ASSLADRSGNSGANVLT
TRBV12-3/TRBV12-4,ASTPGRNMNTEAF
TRBV4-2,ASRPLAGGHNEQY
TRBV7-2,ASSRTTGVPYEQY
TRBV30,AWSLDWSVDTQY
TRBV7-9,ASSSDHRDRSGNT
TRBV20-1,SASPGEQPQH
TRBV12-3/TRBV12-4,ASSPGQGGLGSEAF
TRBV20-1,SAPGSNEKLF
TRBV7-2,ASSPQLGGANEQF
TRBV20-1,SAPRTGGEMNTEAF
TRBV9,ASSVDRTAYEQY
TRBV7-2,ASSLASVAKNIQY
TRBV20-1,SARRDRGGNQPQH
TRBV28,ASSLGGAQGQETQY